The 14 T cell receptor beta chains reported below all come from one sample, sequenced in a study of blood T cell repertoires in COVID-19. TCRdb's table, derived via immunoSEQ multiplex PCR, lists solely in-frame clones and lacks some. Seen here are more than 150,000 clones, around 85% observed once, and the top ten hold under 2.5%. The sequencing input was peripheral blood. Source of these receptors: a man in his sixties or seventies with active or convalescent COVID-19.

A single count supports this clone. This chain joins TRBV6-5 and TRBJ1-1, with 7 bases lining up with TRBD1. The CDR3 has 16 amino acids. The V gene end was trimmed by 2 bases and the J gene end by 1 base; junction bases not matched to a gene: 7. Germline V gene lookup returns CDR1 MNHEY and CDR2 SVGAGI. CDR3 DNA: TGTGCCAGCAGTTACACGGCAGGGGGAAGGAACACTGAAGCTTTCTTT. It translates to CASSYTAGGRNTEAFF.

This chain links TRBV28 with TRBJ1-1, with D perhaps TRBD1 (5 bases). V shed 3 bases and J shed 6 bases, with 11 bases lying between them. In germline, CDR1 is MDHEN, CDR2 SYDVKM. The length of the CDR3 is 13 residues. The CDR3 region is CASSLSGASEAFF. DNA for the CDR3: TGTGCCAGCAGTTTGAGCGGGGCGTCTGAAGCTTTCTTT.

The chain has TRBV5-1 and TRBJ2-1; TRBD1 matches 8 bases. With V trimmed by 6 bases and J by 4 bases, 6 bases remained unmatched. This CDR3 spans 14 amino acids. Germline V gene lookup returns CDR1 SGHRS and CDR2 YFSETQ. In DNA, the CDR3 is TGCGCCAGCAACCCGGGACAGGCGTACAATGAGCAGTTCTTC. Amino acid sequence: CASNPGQAYNEQFF. Filled out from reference TRBV5-1 and TRBJ2-1, the complete variable domain reads KAGVTQTPRYLIKTRGQQVTLSCSPISGHRSVSWYQQTPGQGLQFLFEYFSETQRNKGNFPGRFSGRQFSNSRSEMNVSTLELGDSALYLCASNPGQAYNEQFFGPGTRLTVL.

This clone was detected once. V is TRBV6-5 and J is TRBJ1-2; no definite D call. The CDR3 spans 14 residues. Trimming cost V 5 bases and J 5 bases, with 15 bases left between them. Germline CDR1 and CDR2: MNHEY and SVGAGI. The chain's CDR3 is CASSRSGSGYGYTF. The CDR3 DNA is TGTGCCAGCAGTCGGAGTGGGTCTGGGTATGGCTACACCTTC.

The genes are TRBV5-4 and TRBJ2-2; TRBD1 matches 7 bases. V was pared by 1 base and J by 1 base, with 1 base of the junction left unmatched. This CDR3 is 15 amino acids long. CDR1 is SGHNT and CDR2 is YYREEE in the germline V gene (reference sequence). CDR3 residues: CASSLPGGNTGELFF. The CDR3 nucleotides are TGTGCCAGCAGCTTGCCAGGGGGGAACACCGGGGAGCTGTTTTTT.

The gene calls are TRBV7-9 and TRBJ2-3; D might be TRBD2 (6 bases). This CDR3 spans 13 amino acids. Trimming shortened V by 8 bases and J by 6 bases, and 15 bases separated the two germline ends. CDR1 is SEHNR and CDR2 is FQNEAQ in the germline V gene (reference sequence). The CDR3 sequence: CASREGTGDTQYF. The CDR3 bases are TGTGCCAGCCGGGAAGGGACTGGGGATACGCAGTATTTT. The variable domain in full, with the rest retrieved from reference TRBV7-9 and TRBJ2-3, is DTGVSQNPRHKITKRGQNVTFRCDPISEHNRLYWYRQTLGQGPEFLTYFQNEAQLEKSRLLSDRFSAERPKGSFSTLEIQRTEQGDSAMYLCASREGTGDTQYFGPGTRLTVL.

J is TRBJ2-7 and V is TRBV30; possible D gene TRBD1, 6 bases. The germline V gene encodes CDR1 GTSNPN and CDR2 SVGIG (reference sequence). CDR3 length equals 14 residues. The V end lost 0 bases, the J end lost 6 bases, and 15 bases lay between the germline ends. CDR3 in DNA: TGTGCCTGGAGTGTTTTTACAGGGTCATTCGAGCAGTACTTC. This encodes CAWSVFTGSFEQYF.

V usage is TRBV19 and J usage is TRBJ1-5; unclear D gene. V lost 5 bases and J 1 base, leaving 9 bases between the germline ends. The germline CDR1 and CDR2 sequences are LNHDA and SQIVND (reference sequence). The CDR3 has 14 residues. CDR3 nucleotides: TGTGCCAGTAGTCCCCACAAAAGCAATCAGCCCCAGCATTTT. Translated, it gives CASSPHKSNQPQHF.

V and J are TRBV28 and TRBJ1-2; 7 bases are a match to TRBD1. The CDR3 length is 14 residues. Germline CDR1 is MDHEN and CDR2 is SYDVKM. V lost 5 bases to trimming and J lost 5 bases; unmatched junction nucleotides: 8. The CDR3 reads CASSGPGQNYGYTF. The CDR3 nucleotides read TGTGCCAGCAGTGGACCGGGACAGAATTATGGCTACACCTTC.

The chain has TRBV28 and TRBJ2-1; a weak D match, TRBD2 (5 bases). This CDR3 contains 15 residues. Trimming took off 5 bases at V and 9 bases at J, with 20 bases between the two ends. CDR1 is MDHEN and CDR2 is SYDVKM in the germline V gene. The CDR3 DNA reads TGTGCCAGCAGTCCAGGACTTTTGTTTCGAGGTGAGCAGTTCTTC. It translates to CASSPGLLFRGEQFF.

The CDR3 loop reads CSVQDTPRETQYF. Here the CDR3 DNA reads TGCAGCGTCCAGGACACCCCCCGGGAGACCCAGTACTTC. V gene TRBV29-1 combines with J gene TRBJ2-5; weak D call: TRBD1 (5 bases). With 6 bases removed from V and 5 bases from J, the gap between germline ends came to 16 bases. The germline gives CDR1 SQVTM, CDR2 ANQGSEA. The CDR3 is 13 residues long.

The chain couples TRBV30 to TRBJ1-1, with a possible D match to TRBD1 (6 bases). Germline V gene lookup returns CDR1 GTSNPN and CDR2 SVGIG (reference sequence). Deletions cut 1 base from V and 4 bases from J, with 10 bases between. CDR3 length equals 13 residues. In DNA, the CDR3 is TGTGCCTGGAGTGCAGGGGCGGGCACTGAAGCTTTCTTT. Translated: CAWSAGAGTEAFF.

This chain joins TRBV2 and TRBJ1-3, with TRBD1 as a possible D gene (6 bases). The CDR3 extends over 15 amino acids. Germline V CDR1 and CDR2: SNHLY, FYNNEI. V was trimmed by 3 bases and J by 0 bases, leaving 9 bases between them. CDR3 sequence (DNA): TGTGCCAGCAGTGAGGAACAGGGCTCTGGAAACACCATATATTTT. This sequence encodes CASSEEQGSGNTIYF.

The chain links TRBV6-1 to TRBJ1-1, with TRBD1 as a possible D gene (5 bases). Germline CDR1 reads MNHNS; CDR2 reads SASEGT. Trimming took off 2 bases at V and 4 bases at J, with 8 bases between the two ends. The CDR3 loop spans 13 amino acids. The CDR3 loop reads CASSERGITEAFF. CDR3 DNA sequence: TGTGCCAGCAGTGAAAGGGGAATCACTGAAGCTTTCTTT.